Sequencing of this TCR beta chain was carried out in a study of control samples from healthy donors and cancer patients. This CDR3 is built from 14 residues. V lost 6 bases, J lost 5 bases, and 17 bases lay in between. Per the germline V gene, CDR1 is SGHVS and CDR2 is FNYEAQ. Sequencing used immunoSEQ multiplex PCR; TCRdb keeps in-frame clones, though not all of them. The sample consists of 400,000 to 500,000 clones, about 93% of them appearing once. The V gene is TRBV7-6, the J gene TRBJ2-7; TRBD1 is a possible D gene (7 bases). The source material was PBMCs. The sequence was collected from a man aged 35-49 years with head and neck cancer. CDR3 in amino acids: CASSGGGGDHEQYF. DNA for the CDR3: TGTGCCAGCAGTGGTGGAGGGGGCGACCACGAGCAGTACTTC.